What follows are 15 T cell receptor beta chains derived from one specimen sequenced in a study of blood T cell repertoires in COVID-19. Clones were read by immunoSEQ multiplex PCR, and TCRdb kept only the in-frame ones, dropping some. The sample has approximately 200,000 clones; roughly 76% are singletons. The material sequenced was peripheral blood. The receptors stem from a human donor in a cohort sampled during active COVID-19.

V gene TRBV6-5 combines with J gene TRBJ2-6, with no clear D. The germline V gene has CDR1 MNHEY and CDR2 SVGAGI. V gave up 4 bases and J gave up 3 bases, with 13 bases separating them. There are 16 residues in the CDR3. The CDR3 sequence: CASSLSAYVGANVLTF. CDR3 nucleotides: TGTGCCAGCAGTTTGAGCGCCTACGTTGGGGCCAACGTCCTGACTTTC.

The chain joins TRBV6-2 or TRBV6-3 to TRBJ2-3; 9 nucleotides agree with TRBD2. Germline V gene lookup returns CDR1 MNHEY and CDR2 SVGEGT. The CDR3 sequence is 17 residues long. The V gene end was trimmed by 2 bases and the J gene end by 4 bases; junction bases not matched to a gene: 10. The chain's CDR3 is CASSYAPGLADPDTQYF. CDR3 DNA sequence: TGTGCCAGCAGTTACGCCCCGGGACTAGCCGACCCAGATACGCAGTATTTT.

V usage is TRBV18 and J usage is TRBJ1-4; no firm D call. Trimming took off 3 bases at V and 3 bases at J, with 5 bases between the two ends. The CDR3 is 13 residues long. Germline CDR1 is KGHSH and CDR2 is LQKENI. This chain's CDR3 is CASSPQANEKLFF. The CDR3 DNA follows: TGTGCCAGCTCACCCCAGGCTAATGAAAAACTGTTTTTT.

The chain recombines TRBV2 with TRBJ2-7; D gene uncertain. The CDR3 length is 12 residues. The germline V gene has CDR1 SNHLY and CDR2 FYNNEI. The V gene lost 5 bases and the J gene lost 5 bases, with 10 bases spanning the gap. The CDR3: CASSLSSHEQYF. DNA for the CDR3: TGTGCCAGCAGTTTGAGTTCCCACGAGCAGTACTTC.

The table lists this clone with a few counts. This sequence joins TRBV10-3 and TRBJ2-7, with TRBD1 as a possible D gene (6 bases). CDR3 length: 15 amino acids. The germline CDR1 and CDR2 sequences are ENHRY and SYGVKD. Trimming removed 0 bases at V and 4 bases at J, with 13 bases between. Here the CDR3 reads CAISESTGGVYEQYF. The CDR3 DNA is TGTGCCATCAGTGAGTCGACAGGTGGGGTTTACGAGCAGTACTTC.

The chain employs TRBV27 and TRBJ2-1, with TRBD2 matching 11 bases. V was pared by 0 bases and J by 2 bases, with 6 bases of the junction left unmatched. CDR1 MNHEY and CDR2 SMNVEV come from the germline V gene (reference sequence). The CDR3 has 18 residues. The CDR3 here is CASSLSFGGLAAYNEQFF. In nucleotides, the CDR3 is TGTGCCAGCAGTTTATCATTCGGGGGACTAGCGGCCTACAATGAGCAGTTCTTC.

The J gene is TRBJ2-7, the V gene TRBV29-1; D is unclear. The V end was cut by 4 bases, the J end by 5 bases, with 18 bases between. The CDR3 length is 14 residues. CDR1 and CDR2 from the germline V gene are SQVTM and ANQGSEA. As DNA, the CDR3 is TGCAGCGTTGTGGCTAGAGGAGCCCTAGACGAGCAGTACTTC. It specifies CSVVARGALDEQYF.

The chain uses TRBV7-9 and TRBJ2-1; TRBD1 matches at 9 bases. Germline CDR1 is SEHNR and CDR2 is FQNEAQ (reference sequence). There are 15 residues in the CDR3. The J segment lost 4 bases and the V segment lost 5 bases, leaving 6 bases of the junction unmatched. CDR3 residues: CASSGRGQGYNEQFF. The CDR3 bases are TGTGCCAGCAGCGGGCGGGGACAGGGTTACAATGAGCAGTTCTTC.

This clone was observed a handful of times. The chain has TRBV12-3 or TRBV12-4 and TRBJ2-7, with unresolved D. The CDR3 runs 12 residues. The ends were cut back, 6 bases at V and 3 bases at J, with 9 bases in the middle. CDR3: CASSKQIYEQYF. CDR3 bases: TGTGCCAGCAGCAAACAGATCTACGAGCAGTACTTC.

A few counts support this clone. The chain has TRBV7-9 and TRBJ2-5, with 8 bases that match TRBD2. The CDR3 is 15 amino acids. The germline V gene encodes CDR1 SEHNR and CDR2 FQNEAQ (reference sequence). After removal of 1 base from V and 5 bases from J, the junction contained 6 bases not matched to a gene. The chain's CDR3 is CASSLDGRAGETQYF. CDR3 sequence (DNA): TGTGCCAGCAGCTTAGACGGGAGGGCAGGGGAGACCCAGTACTTC.

This clone occurred a few times. The identical CDR3 is also encoded by other nucleotide sequences in the sample. The CDR3 nucleotides read TGTGCCAGTAGTATTTCGGGGAACACTGAAGCTTTCTTT. As protein: CASSISGNTEAFF. V gene TRBV19 combines with J gene TRBJ1-1, with D uncertain. V was shortened by 3 bases and J by 1 base, with 6 bases between the two germline ends. CDR3 length: 13 residues. From germline, CDR1 is LNHDA and CDR2 SQIVND (reference sequence).

The chain links TRBV27 to TRBJ1-6, with D perhaps TRBD1 (5 bases). Between the trimmed V and J ends, which lost 5 bases and 7 bases, there was a span of 12 bases. This CDR3 region has 14 residues. Germline V lookup: CDR1 MNHEY, CDR2 SMNVEV (reference sequence). The CDR3 is CASSPGGLNSPLHF. The CDR3, as DNA: TGTGCCAGCAGTCCGGGGGGGTTGAATTCACCCCTCCACTTT.

The chain has TRBV28 and TRBJ2-2, with 11 positions matching TRBD2. The CDR3 runs 17 residues. CDR1 is MDHEN, CDR2 SYDVKM, per germline. V gave up 3 bases and J gave up 3 bases; unmatched junction bases: 6. The CDR3 protein is CASSFEGTSGYTGELFF. The CDR3 nucleotides read TGTGCCAGCAGTTTCGAAGGGACTAGCGGATACACCGGGGAGCTGTTTTTT.

The chain couples TRBV10-3 to TRBJ1-2; a weak D match, TRBD1 (6 bases). This CDR3 has 12 amino acids. CDR1 is ENHRY and CDR2 is SYGVKD in the germline V gene. Trimming stripped 8 bases from V and 8 bases from J, with 15 bases between. CDR3 DNA sequence: TGTGCCATCTCTCAACAGGGAGACGGCTACACCTTC. Translating gives CAISQQGDGYTF.

The genes are TRBV30 and TRBJ2-7; 7 bases are shared with TRBD1. Unmatched junction bases numbered 7, after V lost 3 bases and J lost 2 bases. This CDR3 contains 14 residues. Germline V lookup: CDR1 GTSNPN, CDR2 SVGIG (reference sequence). The CDR3 DNA reads TGTGCCTGGAGCCGGGACAGCGGCCCCTACGAGCAGTACTTC. This codes for CAWSRDSGPYEQYF.